Each of the 20 T cell receptor beta chains below was sequenced from the same sample in a study of blood T cell repertoires in COVID-19. The protocol was immunoSEQ multiplex PCR, while the TCRdb copy is restricted to in-frame clones and leaves out a portion. The sample shows about 160,000 clones, over 80% of them seen only once. The sample comprised peripheral blood. Every receptor here comes from a woman aged 45-59 years with acute or convalescent COVID-19.

V gene TRBV6-1 combines with J gene TRBJ1-2; 7 bases line up with TRBD1. CDR3 length: 16 residues. Germline V gene sequence: CDR1 MNHNS, CDR2 SASEGT. V lost 0 bases, J lost 8 bases, and 12 bases stayed unmatched. The CDR3, as DNA: TGTGCCAGCAGTGAAGCTAACTTGAGGGGGCGGGGAGGCTACACCTTC. It encodes CASSEANLRGRGGYTF.

The V gene is TRBV28, the J gene TRBJ1-2, with D perhaps TRBD1 (5 bases). CDR1 is MDHEN, CDR2 SYDVKM, per germline. The CDR3 extends over 13 amino acids. V was cut by 9 bases and J by 2 bases, with 13 bases left in between. CDR3 sequence (DNA): TGTGCCAGTTTCGGCAGGGAAAACTATGGCTACACCTTC. Its protein is CASFGRENYGYTF.

The CDR3 nucleotides are TGTGCCATCAGCGCTACAGGGGATTTTGACTATGGCTACACCTTC. This encodes CAISATGDFDYGYTF. The chain carries TRBV10-3 and TRBJ1-2; 7 bases align to TRBD1. This CDR3 region has 15 residues. V lost 6 bases and J lost 3; bases outside the gene matches: 10. The germline CDR1 and CDR2 sequences are ENHRY and SYGVKD.

This chain joins TRBV18 and TRBJ2-7; no clear D gene. Germline loops: CDR1 KGHSH, CDR2 LQKENI. V was clipped by 6 bases and J by 1 base, with 7 bases between them. The CDR3 consists of 12 residues. CDR3: CASSPASYEQYF. The CDR3 nucleotides are TGTGCCAGCTCCCCTGCGTCCTACGAGCAGTACTTC.

The rearrangement uses TRBV10-3 and TRBJ2-6; 7 positions agree with TRBD1. The CDR3 spans 14 residues. V dropped 5 bases and J dropped 2; count of bases not matched to a gene: 0. The germline V gene has CDR1 ENHRY and CDR2 SYGVKD. CDR3 protein: CAISQGAGANVLTF. In DNA form, the CDR3 reads TGTGCCATCAGTCAGGGGGCTGGGGCCAACGTCCTGACTTTC.

The chain recombines TRBV7-9 with TRBJ1-3, with 7 bases lining up with TRBD1. J lost 6 bases, V lost 2 bases, and 4 bases had no gene match. This CDR3 region has 14 residues. CDR1 is SEHNR, CDR2 FQNEAQ, per germline (reference sequence). The CDR3 is CASSLPGQKNTIYF. The CDR3 DNA reads TGTGCCAGCAGCTTACCGGGACAGAAAAACACCATATATTTT.

The chain employs TRBV5-4 and TRBJ1-6; the match to TRBD1 covers 9 bases. This CDR3 spans 17 amino acids. V shed 4 bases, J shed 8 bases, and the junction held 13 bases outside the gene matches. In germline, CDR1 is SGHNT, CDR2 YYREEE (reference sequence). In DNA, the CDR3 is TGTGCCAGCAGCGGGCAGTTGGAACAGGGGGCGTATTCACCCCTCCACTTT. As protein: CASSGQLEQGAYSPLHF.

This clone was seen a few times. The chain carries TRBV24-1 and TRBJ1-1; TRBD1 is a possible D gene (6 bases). Between the trimmed V and J ends, which lost 10 bases and 4 bases, there was a span of 9 bases. The CDR3 contains 11 residues. Germline assignment: CDR1 KGHDR and CDR2 SFDVKD. The CDR3 DNA follows: TGTGCCACTTCAGGGGCCACTGAAGCTTTCTTT. It is translated as CATSGATEAFF.

The rearrangement joins TRBV13 to TRBJ1-2; D is possibly TRBD1 (6 bases). The germline V gene encodes CDR1 PRHDT and CDR2 FYEKMQ (reference sequence). V was shortened by 5 bases and J by 8 bases, with 15 bases between the two germline ends. This CDR3 has 13 amino acids. In nucleotides, the CDR3 is TGTGCCAGCAGCCGAAGGGGGAGTAGAGGCTACACCTTC. Translation gives CASSRRGSRGYTF.

The V call is TRBV18, the J call TRBJ1-1; a weak D match, TRBD1 (6 bases). Germline CDR1 KGHSH, CDR2 LQKENI. The V gene lost 4 bases and the J gene lost 4 bases, with 16 bases spanning the gap. The CDR3 runs 15 residues. CDR3: CASSQTPGGGTEAFF. DNA for the CDR3: TGTGCCAGCTCACAGACGCCGGGGGGCGGCACTGAAGCTTTCTTT.

The J gene is TRBJ1-2, the V gene TRBV18; the D is unclear. Germline-derived CDR1 and CDR2 are KGHSH and LQKENI. Trimming took off 3 bases at V and 8 bases at J, with 16 bases between the two ends. The CDR3 is 14 amino acids. CDR3 nucleotide sequence: TGTGCCAGCTCACCTGCGAGCCGTATCCGCGGCTACACCTTC. This translates into CASSPASRIRGYTF.

The genes are TRBV7-3 and TRBJ2-7; TRBD2 agrees at 8 bases. This CDR3 is built from 13 residues. Germline CDR1 and CDR2: SGHTA and FQGTGA. Trimming cost V 6 bases and J 5 bases; bases outside gene matches: 6. This CDR3 is CASSSRGGDEQYF. CDR3 nucleotide sequence: TGTGCCAGCAGTTCCCGGGGGGGCGACGAGCAGTACTTC.

The CDR3 DNA sequence: TGTGCCAGGGACGGAGAGCGGGAAGCCTACAATGAGCAGTTCTTC. It yields the protein CARDGEREAYNEQFF. The V gene is TRBV2, the J gene TRBJ2-1, with 7 bases matching TRBD2. V shed 9 bases and J 2 bases; nucleotides not matched to a gene: 10. Germline V lookup: CDR1 SNHLY, CDR2 FYNNEI. The CDR3 contains 15 residues.

On this clone: The same CDR3 can be traced to other DNA sequences in this sample. The chain has TRBV4-3 and TRBJ1-5, with a possible D match to TRBD1 (6 bases). V shed 0 bases and J shed 6 bases, with 6 bases lying between them. The CDR3 consists of 13 residues. Germline values: CDR1 LGHNA, CDR2 YSLEER. The CDR3 DNA is TGCGCCAGCAGCCAAGACAGGGGTCAGCCCCAGCATTTT. It encodes CASSQDRGQPQHF.

This chain uses TRBV5-1 with TRBJ2-7; 9 nucleotides agree with TRBD2. The CDR3 sequence is 16 residues long. Per germline, CDR1 SGHRS and CDR2 YFSETQ. J gave up 1 base and V 2 bases, and 7 bases lay outside the gene matches. Here the CDR3 reads CASSFISGGLSYEQYF. The CDR3, as DNA: TGCGCCAGCAGCTTTATCAGCGGGGGGCTATCCTACGAGCAGTACTTC.

This clone occurred a few times. The V and J genes are TRBV6-4 and TRBJ1-6; possible D gene TRBD1, 5 bases. Germline CDR1 is MRHNA and CDR2 is SNTAGT. Between the trimmed V and J ends, which lost 6 bases and 6 bases, there was a span of 18 bases. The CDR3 is made up of 16 amino acids. The CDR3 loop is CASREDSLRINSPLHF. The CDR3 DNA reads as TGTGCCAGCAGAGAAGACAGCCTTAGGATTAATTCACCCCTCCACTTT.

The chain employs TRBV4-3 and TRBJ1-2, with D possibly being TRBD1 (5 bases). The CDR3 is 16 amino acids. Between the trimmed V and J ends, which lost 0 bases and 4 bases, there was a span of 15 bases. Germline CDR1 is LGHNA and CDR2 is YSLEER. Here the CDR3 reads CASSQEWGGSLYGYTF. The DNA for the CDR3 is TGCGCCAGCAGCCAAGAATGGGGGGGTTCGCTCTATGGCTACACCTTC.

This chain uses TRBV5-3 with TRBJ2-3, with 7 bases matching TRBD2. TRBV5-3 is designated an ORF whose function remains uncertain. The V segment lost 10 bases and the J segment 1 base; nucleotides outside the gene matches: 9. The CDR3 runs 14 residues. The CDR3 is CAGRPAGRTDTQYF. DNA for the CDR3: TGTGCCGGGCGTCCAGCGGGGCGCACAGATACGCAGTATTTT.

This clone was counted a single time. V usage is TRBV28 and J usage is TRBJ2-7; a weak D match, TRBD2 (5 bases). The CDR3 length is 14 residues. Germline CDR1 and CDR2: MDHEN and SYDVKM. Trimming left V 3 bases short and J 4 bases short, with 13 bases between. The CDR3 nucleotides read TGTGCCAGCAGTTTTGGAGGCCCGCGTTACGAGCAGTACTTC. This encodes CASSFGGPRYEQYF.

The chain is built from TRBV4-3 and TRBJ1-1, with D tentatively TRBD1 (5 bases). V lost 0 bases and J 1 base, leaving 15 bases between the germline ends. Germline CDR1 and CDR2: LGHNA and YSLEER. This CDR3 spans 17 amino acids. The CDR3 is CASSQDSRGLGNTEAFF. In nucleotides, the CDR3 is TGCGCCAGCAGCCAAGATTCTAGGGGCCTAGGGAACACTGAAGCTTTCTTT.